Each of the 12 T cell receptor beta chains below was sequenced from the same sample in a study of OX40 agonist ivuxolimab in advanced cancers. Method: immunoSEQ multiplex PCR; TCRdb's copy keeps in-frame clones and lacks some. The data contain 20,000 to 25,000 clones, roughly 81% of them singletons. The specimen was CD4+ or CD8+ T cells sorted from blood, collected in a trial of the OX40 agonist ivuxolimab. All receptors derive from an adult with an advanced solid tumor such as melanoma, head and neck, liver or kidney cancer.

The chain is built from TRBV5-6 and TRBJ2-7; no clear D gene. The V and J ends lost 3 bases and 2 bases respectively, with 12 bases between them. CDR3 length: 14 amino acids. From germline, CDR1 is SGHDT and CDR2 YYEEEE. CDR3 DNA sequence: TGTGCCAGCAGCTCAAGCAGTGGCACCTACGAGCAGTACTTC. Encoded protein: CASSSSSGTYEQYF.

As concerns this clone: The junction and the germline gene differ at one end; a read error may be behind it. V is TRBV5-4 and J is TRBJ1-1, with 7 bases aligning to TRBD1. Per germline, CDR1 SGHNT and CDR2 YYREEE (reference sequence). This CDR3 contains 17 residues. CDR3 in DNA: TGCGCCAGCAGCCAAGAGTCGAATGAGGGGGCGAACACTGAAGCTTTCTTT. Translating gives CASSQESNEGANTEAFF.

The rearrangement joins TRBV30 to TRBJ2-1, with a weak D call TRBD1 (6 bases). Germline assignment: CDR1 GTSNPN and CDR2 SVGIG (reference sequence). This CDR3 has 12 residues. Trimming removed 1 base at V and 6 bases at J, with 7 bases between. CDR3 sequence (DNA): TGTGCCTGGAGTGACAGGGCCAATGAGCAGTTCTTC. Protein: CAWSDRANEQFF.

The genes are TRBV9 and TRBJ2-1; D not certain. The germline gives CDR1 SGDLS, CDR2 YYNGEE. The CDR3 is 14 residues long. The ends were cut back, 3 bases at V and 3 bases at J, with 10 bases in the middle. CDR3 sequence reads: CASSAHGNYNEQFF. Written as DNA, the CDR3 is TGTGCCAGCAGCGCTCATGGTAACTACAATGAGCAGTTCTTC.

This rearrangement joins TRBV6-6 to TRBJ1-3; D gene uncertain. Germline V gene sequence: CDR1 MNHNY, CDR2 SVGAGI (reference sequence). V was trimmed by 5 bases and J by 0 bases, leaving 8 bases between them. This CDR3 comprises 14 residues. CDR3 loop: CASSIAYSGNTIYF. The CDR3 DNA is TGTGCCAGCAGTATTGCCTACTCTGGAAACACCATATATTTT.

CDR3 DNA: TGTGCCAGCAGCTCCGTCGGGACAGGGCAATACGAGCAGTACTTC. Residues: CASSSVGTGQYEQYF. V usage is TRBV7-9 and J usage is TRBJ2-7; 9 bases match TRBD1. Trimming at V came to 4 bases and at J to 4 bases, leaving 8 bases not matched to a gene. Germline V gene sequence: CDR1 SEHNR, CDR2 FQNEAQ (reference sequence). The CDR3 length is 15 residues.

The rearrangement links TRBV7-2 to TRBJ2-3, with TRBD1 matching over 10 bases. The junction had 5 bases not matched to a gene; V was cut back by 8 bases and J by 3 bases. The CDR3 is made up of 14 amino acids. CDR1 and CDR2 (germline): SGHTA, FQGNSA. CDR3 nucleotide sequence: TGTGCCAGCTCACGGGACAGGGGAACAGATACGCAGTATTTT. Encoded protein: CASSRDRGTDTQYF. The full variable domain, completed using reference TRBV7-2 and TRBJ2-3, is GAGVSQSPSNKVTEKGKDVELRCDPISGHTALYWYRQSLGQGLEFLIYFQGNSAPDKSGLPSDRFSAERTGGSVSTLTIQRTQQEDSAVYLCASSRDRGTDTQYFGPGTRLTVL.

This clone is deemed medium-sized. The gene calls are TRBV9 and TRBJ2-7; the D is unclear. This CDR3 is 15 amino acids long. Trimming left V 5 bases short and J 6 bases short, with 21 bases between. Germline values: CDR1 SGDLS, CDR2 YYNGEE. CDR3 protein: CASSRSPGLSTEQYF. For the CDR3, the DNA is TGTGCCAGCAGTCGTAGCCCGGGCCTGAGCACCGAGCAGTACTTC.

This rearrangement joins TRBV4-3 to TRBJ1-1, with D perhaps matching TRBD1 (5 bases). The CDR3 has 16 residues. Per germline, CDR1 LGHNA and CDR2 YSLEER. Trimming left V 1 base short and J 5 bases short, with 17 bases between. CDR3 sequence reads: CASSQAGLGVGTEAFF. Written as DNA, the CDR3 is TGCGCCAGCAGCCAAGCAGGGCTCGGCGTCGGGACTGAAGCTTTCTTT.

V and J are TRBV14 and TRBJ2-7; D is unresolved. From germline, CDR1 is SGHDN and CDR2 FVKESK. Deletions cut 4 bases from V and 3 bases from J, with 7 bases between. The CDR3 contains 12 residues. The CDR3 coding sequence is TGTGCCAGCAGCCCCGGCATCTACGAGCAGTACTTC. Amino acids: CASSPGIYEQYF. The complete variable domain, with remaining parts taken from reference TRBV14 and TRBJ2-7, reads EAGVTQFPSHSVIEKGQTVTLRCDPISGHDNLYWYRRVMGKEIKFLLHFVKESKQDESGMPNNRFLAERTGGTYSTLKVQPAELEDSGVYFCASSPGIYEQYFGPGTRLTVT.

This chain connects TRBV18 to TRBJ1-3, with 8 bases aligning to TRBD1. The V and J ends lost 2 bases and 2 bases, in that order; junction bases with no gene match: 5. Germline V lookup: CDR1 KGHSH, CDR2 LQKENI. This CDR3 has 16 amino acids. This CDR3 reads CASSPAATGAGNTIYF. CDR3 DNA: TGTGCCAGCTCACCAGCCGCGACAGGGGCTGGAAACACCATATATTTT.

This chain links TRBV6-5 with TRBJ1-5, with 7 bases matching TRBD1. Germline lookup yields CDR1 MNHEY and CDR2 SVGAGI. CDR3 size: 15 residues. Germline trimming cut 5 bases from V and 2 bases from J; bases unmatched to any gene: 6. Written as DNA, the CDR3 is TGTGCCAGCAGTCTACGGACAGGTGGCAATCAGCCCCAGCATTTT. Translating it yields CASSLRTGGNQPQHF.